This TCR beta chain was found in a study of T cell repertoires in cytomegalovirus infection. As for the study in general: CMV infection and matching HLA type were both indicated by public TCR beta signatures. Study-level points and caveats: The ex vivo response was dominated by HLA-C-restricted CMV-specific TCR beta clonotypes. Frequencies of public TCR beta families were cumulated, and this identified carriers of CMV plus the relevant HLA.

TCRdb recomputed calls from the reads with MiXCR, one row per CDR3 protein. Among approximately 200,000 distinct CDR3 sequences listed, roughly 30% were seen once. Concerning this clonotype: Antigen specificity is unknown.

The CDR3 extends over 15 amino acids. Germline lookup yields CDR1 MNHEY and CDR2 SVGEGT. Trimming removed 5 bases from V and 8 bases from J, with 19 bases in between. The chain couples TRBV6-2 or TRBV6-3 to TRBJ1-5; unclear D gene. The sample taken for sequencing was PBMCs. The receptor comes from a human donor in good health (CMV status not recorded). Some clones in this sample may be carry-over from other donors' samples. The CDR3 DNA reads TGTGCCAGCAGTCGCCTTCCTGGGAGATTTGAGCCCCAGCATTTT. Amino acids: CASSRLPGRFEPQHF.